The next 3 T cell receptor beta chains were all read from a single sample in a study of blood T cell repertoires in COVID-19 (dated by TCRdb to between 2020 and 2021). Library preparation used the immunoSEQ multiplex PCR assay. TCRdb took over this immuneACCESS table, retaining in-frame rearrangements with V and J assigned. Such tables are incomplete; in checked studies, under half of the missing clones stem from an unresolved V gene, and the remainder is unexplained. The sample table shows about 240,000 clones, and 75% to 90% are seen once. About 4% of the sample is taken by the ten largest. The sample was PBMCs or T cells enriched from blood (not recorded which). These receptors were taken from a woman in her twenties or thirties who had recovered from COVID-19.

This rearrangement joins TRBV30 to TRBJ2-2; 8 nucleotides match TRBD2. Germline CDR1 reads GTSNPN; CDR2 reads SVGIG (reference sequence). V shed 3 bases, J shed 4 bases, and the junction held 4 bases outside the gene matches. The CDR3 runs to 14 residues. CDR3 loop: CAWRKLAGTGELFF. DNA for the CDR3: TGTGCCTGGAGGAAGCTAGCGGGCACCGGGGAGCTGTTTTTT.

The V call is TRBV9, the J call TRBJ2-3; TRBD2 agrees at 11 bases. This CDR3 has 16 amino acids. In germline, CDR1 is SGDLS, CDR2 YYNGEE. Losses at the gene ends were 0 bases for V and 6 bases for J; bases not matched to a gene: 6. Written as DNA, the CDR3 is TGTGCCAGCAGCGTAGTTGGTAGCGGGAGGGCGGATACGCAGTATTTT. The encoded protein is CASSVVGSGRADTQYF. Filled out from reference TRBV9 and TRBJ2-3, the complete variable domain reads DSGVTQTPKHLITATGQRVTLRCSPRSGDLSVYWYQQSLDQGLQFLIQYYNGEERAKGNILERFSAQQFPDLHSELNLSSLELGDSALYFCASSVVGSGRADTQYFGPGTRLTVL.

The chain carries TRBV18 and TRBJ2-7, with 7 bases lining up with TRBD2. The CDR3 totals 14 residues. The V gene end was trimmed by 3 bases and the J gene end by 7 bases; junction bases not matched to a gene: 9. Germline V gene sequence: CDR1 KGHSH, CDR2 LQKENI. The CDR3 DNA follows: TGTGCCAGCTCACCCCTAGGGGAGGGAGTTGAGCAGTACTTC. Translated, it gives CASSPLGEGVEQYF.